These 27 T cell receptor beta chains came from one sample sequenced in a study of blood T cell repertoires in COVID-19. Clones were sequenced by immunoSEQ multiplex PCR, and TCRdb holds only the in-frame ones, with some missing. The sample lists almost 400,000 clones, 85% to 90% seen once, with about 1.8% in the top ten. The sequenced sample consisted of PBMCs or T cells enriched from blood (not recorded which). Receptors originate from a woman between 25 and 40 years old who had recovered from COVID-19.

The chain uses TRBV5-1 and TRBJ2-2; D gene uncertain. This CDR3 contains 16 residues. Germline V gene sequence: CDR1 SGHRS, CDR2 YFSETQ. V lost 0 bases and J 0 bases, leaving 9 bases between the germline ends. The CDR3 here is CASSLGGQANTGELFF. The CDR3 coding sequence is TGCGCCAGCAGCTTGGGTGGGCAAGCGAACACCGGGGAGCTGTTTTTT.

The J gene is TRBJ2-7, the V gene TRBV19; 7 bases map to TRBD2. V was pared by 6 bases and J by 4 bases, with 18 bases of the junction left unmatched. The CDR3 is 17 amino acids. The germline gives CDR1 LNHDA, CDR2 SQIVND (reference sequence). This CDR3 is CASSLSHQGGMSYEQYF. For the CDR3, the DNA is TGTGCCAGTAGCCTATCCCACCAGGGAGGGATGTCGTACGAGCAGTACTTC.

This clone was found a few times. The chain combines TRBV6-5 with TRBJ1-2, with a weak D call TRBD1 (5 bases). With 0 bases removed from V and 6 bases from J, the gap between germline ends came to 5 bases. Germline V gene sequence: CDR1 MNHEY, CDR2 SVGAGI. This CDR3 contains 12 residues. Here the CDR3 reads CASSYSGDGYTF. Written as DNA, the CDR3 is TGTGCCAGCAGTTACTCAGGGGATGGCTACACCTTC.

The chain couples TRBV7-6 to TRBJ1-5; TRBD1 is a possible D gene (5 bases). CDR3 length: 16 residues. The germline CDR1 and CDR2 sequences are SGHVS and FNYEAQ. V was cut by 4 bases and J by 3 bases, with 16 bases left in between. DNA for the CDR3: TGTGCCAGCAGCTCTATCCCAGGGCTTAACAATCAGCCCCAGCATTTT. This encodes CASSSIPGLNNQPQHF.

This chain uses TRBV11-1 with TRBJ2-1; no firm D call. With 1 base removed from V and 2 bases from J, the gap between germline ends came to 9 bases. Germline V lookup: CDR1 SGHAT, CDR2 FQDESV (reference sequence). The CDR3 is made up of 15 amino acids. This CDR3 is CASSLGGVAYNEQFF. The DNA for the CDR3 is TGTGCCAGCAGCTTAGGTGGTGTAGCCTACAATGAGCAGTTCTTC.

This clone was detected a few times. This rearrangement joins TRBV28 to TRBJ1-1; D ambiguous. V lost 8 bases and J 1 base, leaving 17 bases between the germline ends. The germline CDR1 and CDR2 sequences are MDHEN and SYDVKM. CDR3 length: 15 amino acids. In DNA form, the CDR3 reads TGTGCCAGCTCCGGACGATGGGGAGAGAACACTGAAGCTTTCTTT. Translated, it gives CASSGRWGENTEAFF.

This clone was observed a single time. The V call is TRBV7-2, the J call TRBJ2-7; D uncertain. Germline loops: CDR1 SGHTA, CDR2 FQGNSA. The CDR3 runs 13 residues. Trimming left V 1 base short and J 4 bases short, with 8 bases between. The CDR3 DNA follows: TGTGCCAGCAGCTTAGACAGACCTTACGAGCAGTACTTC. Protein product: CASSLDRPYEQYF.

V is TRBV11-2 and J is TRBJ1-6; 8 nucleotides line up with TRBD1. J gave up 9 bases and V 0 bases, and 1 base lay outside the gene matches. The germline V gene encodes CDR1 SGHAT and CDR2 FQNNGV. There are 14 residues in the CDR3. The CDR3 spells CASSLEQGGSPLHF. Here the CDR3 DNA reads TGTGCCAGCAGCTTAGAACAGGGGGGTTCACCCCTCCACTTT.

The sample holds one count of this clone. The CDR3 is CASSSGTGGLRTEAFF. In DNA, the CDR3 is TGTGCCAGCAGCTCCGGGACAGGGGGCTTACGCACTGAAGCTTTCTTT. The chain recombines TRBV7-9 with TRBJ1-1; 12 positions match TRBD1. This CDR3 comprises 16 residues. In germline, CDR1 is SEHNR, CDR2 FQNEAQ (reference sequence). The trim removed 4 bases at V and 4 bases at J, leaving 7 bases unmatched. Full variable domain (missing parts from reference TRBV7-9 and TRBJ1-1): DTGVSQNPRHKITKRGQNVTFRCDPISEHNRLYWYRQTLGQGPEFLTYFQNEAQLEKSRLLSDRFSAERPKGSFSTLEIQRTEQGDSAMYLCASSSGTGGLRTEAFFGQGTRLTVV.

V gene TRBV20-1 combines with J gene TRBJ2-5, with 10 bases that match TRBD2. The CDR3 spans 12 residues. CDR1 and CDR2 from the germline V gene are DFQATT and SNEGSKA (reference sequence). With V trimmed by 3 bases and J by 9 bases, 4 bases remained unmatched. The CDR3 region has the DNA TGCAGTGCTAGTCGGCTAGCGGGAGCCCAGTACTTC. Protein: CSASRLAGAQYF.

The V call is TRBV6-5, the J call TRBJ2-7; 8 bases agree with TRBD1. V lost 6 bases, J lost 6 bases, and 10 bases stayed unmatched. Germline V gene lookup returns CDR1 MNHEY and CDR2 SVGAGI. The CDR3 has 14 amino acids. The CDR3: CASRTRTGIGEQYF. The CDR3 DNA reads as TGTGCCAGCAGAACGAGGACAGGGATTGGCGAGCAGTACTTC.

The chain couples TRBV2 to TRBJ2-7, with 8 positions matching TRBD1. There are 14 residues in the CDR3. Per germline, CDR1 SNHLY and CDR2 FYNNEI. V lost 6 bases to trimming and J lost 3 bases; unmatched junction nucleotides: 7. Here the CDR3 reads CASSGTGRFYEQYF. CDR3 bases: TGTGCCAGCAGCGGGACAGGCCGTTTCTACGAGCAGTACTTC.

CDR3 nucleotide sequence: TGTGCCAGCAGACGTCAGGTGGGGGGTGGCCCACGTATCCTCTACGAGCAGTACTTC. Protein: CASRRQVGGGPRILYEQYF. The chain couples TRBV2 to TRBJ2-7, with D perhaps TRBD2 (6 bases). Germline CDR1 reads SNHLY; CDR2 reads FYNNEI. This CDR3 has 19 residues. Trimming cost V 6 bases and J 3 bases, with 30 bases left between them.

V gene TRBV27 combines with J gene TRBJ2-1; TRBD1 aligns across 11 bases. Germline CDR1 MNHEY, CDR2 SMNVEV (reference sequence). This CDR3 spans 15 amino acids. V gave up 6 bases and J gave up 4 bases; unmatched junction bases: 5. The CDR3 is CASRPGTGGYNEQFF. The CDR3, as DNA: TGTGCCAGCAGACCCGGGACAGGGGGATACAATGAGCAGTTCTTC.

V is TRBV6-2 or TRBV6-3 and J is TRBJ1-6; 8 positions agree with TRBD1. Germline CDR1 is MNHEY and CDR2 is SVGEGT. The trim removed 4 bases at V and 7 bases at J, leaving 0 bases unmatched. The CDR3 has 13 amino acids. This chain's CDR3 is CASSWTGNSPLHF. In DNA, the CDR3 is TGTGCCAGCAGTTGGACAGGGAATTCACCCCTCCACTTT.

This chain connects TRBV11-1 to TRBJ2-1; 12 bases fit TRBD1. The CDR3 consists of 14 residues. The V and J ends lost 5 bases and 9 bases, in that order; junction bases with no gene match: 5. The germline V gene has CDR1 SGHAT and CDR2 FQDESV (reference sequence). CDR3 sequence: CASSPGQGAGEQFF. The CDR3 coding sequence is TGTGCCAGCAGCCCGGGACAGGGGGCGGGTGAGCAGTTCTTC.

The J gene is TRBJ2-3, the V gene TRBV5-1; 8 positions match TRBD2. The CDR3 runs to 16 residues. Germline V gene lookup returns CDR1 SGHRS and CDR2 YFSETQ. The junction had 5 bases not matched to a gene; V was cut back by 2 bases and J by 0 bases. The CDR3 region is CASSLLAETSTDTQYF. The CDR3 DNA follows: TGCGCCAGCAGCTTACTAGCGGAGACTAGCACAGATACGCAGTATTTT.

The chain recombines TRBV5-1 with TRBJ2-7, with TRBD1 identical over 10 bases. V trimming: 1 base; J trimming: 5 bases; junction bases outside the gene matches: 3. The CDR3 has 14 amino acids. CDR1 and CDR2 (germline): SGHRS, YFSETQ. CDR3 loop: CASSLPGQGNEQYF. CDR3 DNA sequence: TGCGCCAGCAGCTTGCCGGGACAGGGGAACGAGCAGTACTTC.

This chain uses TRBV20-1 with TRBJ2-5; D gene unclear. Between the trimmed V and J ends, which lost 5 bases and 0 bases, there was a span of 4 bases. Germline V gene data show CDR1 as DFQATT and CDR2 as SNEGSKA (reference sequence). The CDR3 totals 11 residues. CDR3 nucleotide sequence: TGCAGTGCTGAGTACCAAGAGACCCAGTACTTC. It yields the protein CSAEYQETQYF.

The chain carries TRBV7-9 and TRBJ1-3, with D possibly matching TRBD1 (6 bases). This CDR3 comprises 17 residues. Deletions cut 4 bases from V and 3 bases from J, with 19 bases between. Germline-derived CDR1 and CDR2 are SEHNR and FQNEAQ (reference sequence). As DNA, the CDR3 is TGTGCCAGCAGCTCAAGGGAAACGCACAGGGATGGAAACACCATATATTTT. This codes for CASSSRETHRDGNTIYF. Variable domain in full (rest from reference TRBV7-9 and TRBJ1-3): DTGVSQNPRHKITKRGQNVTFRCDPISEHNRLYWYRQTLGQGPEFLTYFQNEAQLEKSRLLSDRFSAERPKGSFSTLEIQRTEQGDSAMYLCASSSRETHRDGNTIYFGEGSWLTVV.

The chain joins TRBV9 to TRBJ1-1; tentatively, D is TRBD1 (5 bases). Germline CDR1 is SGDLS and CDR2 is YYNGEE. The CDR3 is 15 residues long. V lost 4 bases and J 4 bases, leaving 17 bases between the germline ends. This chain's CDR3 is CASSQGHRVVTEAFF. The CDR3 DNA follows: TGTGCCAGCAGCCAAGGACACCGGGTCGTCACTGAAGCTTTCTTT.

Written as DNA, the CDR3 is TGTGCCAGCAGTTGGACAGCGGAATCCGAAAAACTGTTTTTT. It codes for CASSWTAESEKLFF. The chain couples TRBV6-5 to TRBJ1-4; D is perhaps TRBD1 (6 bases). Germline V gene lookup returns CDR1 MNHEY and CDR2 SVGAGI. V lost 4 bases to trimming and J lost 8 bases, with 14 bases between them. CDR3 length: 14 amino acids.

The chain uses TRBV15 and TRBJ1-2; D possibly corresponds to TRBD1 (6 bases). Germline V gives CDR1 LNHNV, CDR2 YYDKDF (reference sequence). V lost 0 bases to trimming and J lost 3 bases, with 8 bases between them. CDR3 size: 14 residues. CDR3 DNA sequence: TGTGCCACCAGCAGAGATCACAGGGACTATGGCTACACCTTC. This codes for CATSRDHRDYGYTF. The full variable domain, rest sourced from reference TRBV15 and TRBJ1-2, is DAMVIQNPRYQVTQFGKPVTLSCSQTLNHNVMYWYQQKSSQAPKLLFHYYDKDFNNEADTPDNFQSRRPNTSFCFLDIRSPGLGDTAMYLCATSRDHRDYGYTFGSGTRLTVV.

The chain combines TRBV7-9 with TRBJ2-3; 8 nucleotides align to TRBD2. V lost 1 base, J lost 6 bases, and 15 bases stayed unmatched. The CDR3 is made up of 18 amino acids. Germline CDR1 reads SEHNR; CDR2 reads FQNEAQ (reference sequence). The CDR3 here is CASSLGNPAGAREDTQYF. CDR3 coding DNA: TGTGCCAGCAGCTTAGGGAACCCAGCGGGGGCCCGCGAGGATACGCAGTATTTT.

This chain links TRBV3-1 (or the pseudogene TRBV3-2) with TRBJ2-3; 7 bases are shared with TRBD2. CDR3 size: 15 residues. The J segment lost 2 bases and the V segment lost 2 bases, leaving 4 bases of the junction unmatched. Germline values: CDR1 LGHDT, CDR2 YNNKEL (reference sequence). The CDR3 loop reads CASSQSSGITDTQYF. In DNA, the CDR3 is TGTGCCAGCAGCCAAAGCAGCGGGATCACAGATACGCAGTATTTT.

This clone was seen once. The chain couples TRBV28 to TRBJ1-6, with no clear D. The CDR3 contains 13 residues. Per the germline V gene, CDR1 is MDHEN and CDR2 is SYDVKM. V lost 7 bases and J 7 bases, leaving 11 bases between the germline ends. The CDR3 sequence: CASNRELNSPLHF. In nucleotides, the CDR3 is TGTGCCAGCAACCGCGAACTAAATTCACCCCTCCACTTT.

This chain uses TRBV29-1 with TRBJ1-2; D may be TRBD1 (6 bases). CDR1 is SQVTM, CDR2 ANQGSEA, per germline. The CDR3 contains 12 residues. Trimming removed 8 bases from V and 2 bases from J, with 12 bases in between. The CDR3 region is CSLEGTNYGYTF. CDR3 sequence (DNA): TGCAGCCTAGAAGGGACAAACTATGGCTACACCTTC.